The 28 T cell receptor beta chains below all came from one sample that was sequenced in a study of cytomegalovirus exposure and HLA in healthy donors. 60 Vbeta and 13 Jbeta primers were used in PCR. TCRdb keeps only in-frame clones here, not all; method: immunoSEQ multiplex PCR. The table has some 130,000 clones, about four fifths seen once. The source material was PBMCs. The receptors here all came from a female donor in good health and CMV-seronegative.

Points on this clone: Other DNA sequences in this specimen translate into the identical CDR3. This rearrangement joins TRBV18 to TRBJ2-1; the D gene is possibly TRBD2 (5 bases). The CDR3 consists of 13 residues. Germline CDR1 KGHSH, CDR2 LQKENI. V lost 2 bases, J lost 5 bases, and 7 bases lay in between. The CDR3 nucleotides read TGTGCCAGCTCACCATCCGGGAACAATGAGCAGTTCTTC. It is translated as CASSPSGNNEQFF.

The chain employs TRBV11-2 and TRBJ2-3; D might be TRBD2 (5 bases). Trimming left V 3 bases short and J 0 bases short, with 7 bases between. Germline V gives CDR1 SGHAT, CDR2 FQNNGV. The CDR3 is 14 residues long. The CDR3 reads CASSLTTSTDTQYF. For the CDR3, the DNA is TGTGCCAGCAGCTTGACTACAAGCACAGATACGCAGTATTTT.

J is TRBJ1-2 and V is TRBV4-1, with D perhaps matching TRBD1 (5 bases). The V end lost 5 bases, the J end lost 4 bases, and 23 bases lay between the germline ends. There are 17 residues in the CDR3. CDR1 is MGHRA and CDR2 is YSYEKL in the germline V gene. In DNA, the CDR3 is TGCGCCAGCAGCAGCCGACAGATAAGAGGTCCCAGCTATGGCTACACCTTC. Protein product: CASSSRQIRGPSYGYTF.

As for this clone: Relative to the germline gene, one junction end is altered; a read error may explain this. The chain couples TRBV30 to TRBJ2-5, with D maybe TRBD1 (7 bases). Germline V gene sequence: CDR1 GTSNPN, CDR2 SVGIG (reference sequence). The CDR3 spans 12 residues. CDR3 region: CAWGGGGETPYF. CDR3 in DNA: TGTGCCTGGGGAGGGGGCGGAGAGACCCCGTACTTC. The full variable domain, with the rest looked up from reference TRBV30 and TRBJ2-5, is SQTIHQWPATLVQPVGSPLSLECTVEGTSNPNLYWYRQAAGRGLQLLFYSVGIGQISSEVPQNLSASRPQDRQFILSSKKLLLSDSGFYLCAWGGGGETPYFGPGTRLLVL.

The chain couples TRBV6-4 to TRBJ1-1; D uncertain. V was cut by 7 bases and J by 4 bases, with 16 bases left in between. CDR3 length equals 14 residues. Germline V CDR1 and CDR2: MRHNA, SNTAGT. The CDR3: CASTPSPGTTEAFF. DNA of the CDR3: TGTGCCAGCACGCCCTCCCCGGGAACCACTGAAGCTTTCTTT.

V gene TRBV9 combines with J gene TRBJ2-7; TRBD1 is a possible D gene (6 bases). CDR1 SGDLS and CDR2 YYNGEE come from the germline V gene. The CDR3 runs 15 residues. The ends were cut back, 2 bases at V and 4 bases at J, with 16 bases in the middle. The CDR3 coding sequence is TGTGCCAGCAGCGTTGCCGCAGGGGATTTGTACGAGCAGTACTTC. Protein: CASSVAAGDLYEQYF.

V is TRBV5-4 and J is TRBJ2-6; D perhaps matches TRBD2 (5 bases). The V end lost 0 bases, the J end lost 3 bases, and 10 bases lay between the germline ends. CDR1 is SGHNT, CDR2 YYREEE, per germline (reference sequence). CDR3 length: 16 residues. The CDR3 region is CASSLDPGSGANVLTF. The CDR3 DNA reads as TGTGCCAGCAGCTTGGATCCGGGGAGTGGGGCCAACGTCCTGACTTTC.

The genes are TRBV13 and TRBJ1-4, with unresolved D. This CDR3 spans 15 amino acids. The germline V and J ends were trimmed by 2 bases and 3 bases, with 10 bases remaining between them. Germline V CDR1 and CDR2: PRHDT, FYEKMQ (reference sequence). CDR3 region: CASSLKRESNEKLFF. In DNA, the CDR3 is TGTGCCAGCAGCTTAAAGAGGGAGTCTAATGAAAAACTGTTTTTT.

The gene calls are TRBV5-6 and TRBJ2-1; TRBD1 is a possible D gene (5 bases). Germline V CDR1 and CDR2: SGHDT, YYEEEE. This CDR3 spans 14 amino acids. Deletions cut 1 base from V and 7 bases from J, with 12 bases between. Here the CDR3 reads CASSLMAGLNEQFF. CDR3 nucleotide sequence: TGTGCCAGCAGCTTGATGGCAGGGTTGAATGAGCAGTTCTTC.

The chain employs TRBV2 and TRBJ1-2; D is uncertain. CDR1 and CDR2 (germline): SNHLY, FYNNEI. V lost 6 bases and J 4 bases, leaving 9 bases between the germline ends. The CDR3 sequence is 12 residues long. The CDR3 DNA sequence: TGTGCCAGCAGAGCTCGTACCTATGGCTACACCTTC. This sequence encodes CASRARTYGYTF.

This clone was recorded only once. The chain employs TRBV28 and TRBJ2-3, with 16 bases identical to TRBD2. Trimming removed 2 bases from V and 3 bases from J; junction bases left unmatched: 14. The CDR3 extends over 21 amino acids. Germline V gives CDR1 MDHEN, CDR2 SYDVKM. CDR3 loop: CASSLHPPGLAGGGGTDTQYF. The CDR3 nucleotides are TGTGCCAGCAGTTTACACCCCCCGGGACTAGCGGGAGGGGGAGGTACAGATACGCAGTATTTT.

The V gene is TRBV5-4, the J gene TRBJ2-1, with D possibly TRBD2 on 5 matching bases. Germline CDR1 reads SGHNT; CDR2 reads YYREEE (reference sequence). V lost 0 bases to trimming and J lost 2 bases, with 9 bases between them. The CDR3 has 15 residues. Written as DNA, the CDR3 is TGTGCCAGCAGCTTGGGCGCGGGCGCCTACAATGAGCAGTTCTTC. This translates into CASSLGAGAYNEQFF.

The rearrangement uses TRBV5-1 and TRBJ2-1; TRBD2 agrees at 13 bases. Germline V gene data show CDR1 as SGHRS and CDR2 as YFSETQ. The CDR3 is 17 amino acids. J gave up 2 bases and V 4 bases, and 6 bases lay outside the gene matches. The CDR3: CASSLTSGGAAYNEQFF. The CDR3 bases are TGCGCCAGCAGCCTCACTAGCGGGGGGGCCGCCTACAATGAGCAGTTCTTC.

DNA for the CDR3: TGTGCCAGCAGTGATCCAGGGCCGTATGGCTACACCTTC. Translating gives CASSDPGPYGYTF. This chain uses TRBV2 with TRBJ1-2; a weak D match, TRBD1 (5 bases). Looked up from germline, CDR1 is SNHLY and CDR2 is FYNNEI. This CDR3 comprises 13 residues. Trimming took off 3 bases at V and 5 bases at J, with 10 bases between the two ends.

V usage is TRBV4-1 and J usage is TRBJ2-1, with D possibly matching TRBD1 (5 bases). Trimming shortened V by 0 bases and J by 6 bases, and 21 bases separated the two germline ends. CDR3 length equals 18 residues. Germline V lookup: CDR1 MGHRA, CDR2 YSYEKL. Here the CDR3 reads CASSQDQGLFPLSNEQFF. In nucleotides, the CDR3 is TGCGCCAGCAGCCAAGACCAGGGCCTCTTCCCTCTCTCCAATGAGCAGTTCTTC.

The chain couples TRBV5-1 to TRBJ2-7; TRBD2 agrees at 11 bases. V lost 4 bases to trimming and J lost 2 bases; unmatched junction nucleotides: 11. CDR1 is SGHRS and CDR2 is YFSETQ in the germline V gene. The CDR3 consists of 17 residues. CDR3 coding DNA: TGCGCCAGCAGCCCCCGCGGACTAGCGGGTCGACCCTACGAGCAGTACTTC. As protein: CASSPRGLAGRPYEQYF.

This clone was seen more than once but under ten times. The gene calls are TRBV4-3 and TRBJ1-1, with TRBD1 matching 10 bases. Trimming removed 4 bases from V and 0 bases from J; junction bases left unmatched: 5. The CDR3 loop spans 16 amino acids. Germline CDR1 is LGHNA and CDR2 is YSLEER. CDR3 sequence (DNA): TGCGCCAGCAGCCTATGGGACAGGGGATTGAACACTGAAGCTTTCTTT. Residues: CASSLWDRGLNTEAFF.

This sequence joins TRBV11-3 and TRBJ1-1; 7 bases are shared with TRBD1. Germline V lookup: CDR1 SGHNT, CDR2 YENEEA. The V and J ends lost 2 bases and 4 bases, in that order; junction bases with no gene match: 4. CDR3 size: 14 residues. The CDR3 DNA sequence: TGTGCCAGCAGCTTAAGGGGGCGCAGCACTGAAGCTTTCTTT. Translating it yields CASSLRGRSTEAFF.

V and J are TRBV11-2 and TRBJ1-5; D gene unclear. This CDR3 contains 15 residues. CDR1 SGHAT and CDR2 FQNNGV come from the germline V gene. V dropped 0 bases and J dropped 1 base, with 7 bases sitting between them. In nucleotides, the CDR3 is TGTGCCAGCAGCTTAGAGCGGGGAAGCAATCAGCCCCAGCATTTT. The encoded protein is CASSLERGSNQPQHF.

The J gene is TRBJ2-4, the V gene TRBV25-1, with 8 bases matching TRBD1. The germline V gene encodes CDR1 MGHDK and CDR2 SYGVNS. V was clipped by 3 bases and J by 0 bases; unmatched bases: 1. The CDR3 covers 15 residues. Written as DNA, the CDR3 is TGTGCCAGCAGTGATGACAGGGGAGCCAAAAACATTCAGTACTTC. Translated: CASSDDRGAKNIQYF.

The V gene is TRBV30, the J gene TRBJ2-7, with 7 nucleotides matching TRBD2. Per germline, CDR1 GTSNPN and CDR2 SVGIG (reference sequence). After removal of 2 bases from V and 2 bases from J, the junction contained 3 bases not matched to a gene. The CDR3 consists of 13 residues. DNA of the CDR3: TGTGCCTGGAGTCGGGGGGTCCCCTACGAGCAGTACTTC. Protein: CAWSRGVPYEQYF.

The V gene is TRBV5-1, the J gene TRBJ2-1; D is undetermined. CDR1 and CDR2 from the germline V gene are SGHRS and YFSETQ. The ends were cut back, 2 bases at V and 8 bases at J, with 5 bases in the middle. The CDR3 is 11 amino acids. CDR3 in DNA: TGCGCCAGCAGCTTCTCTCATGAGCAGTTCTTC. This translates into CASSFSHEQFF.

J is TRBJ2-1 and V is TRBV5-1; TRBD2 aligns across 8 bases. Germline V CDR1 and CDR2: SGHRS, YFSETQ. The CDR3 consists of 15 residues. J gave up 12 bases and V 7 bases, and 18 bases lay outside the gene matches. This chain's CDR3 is CASGPGTRGISGQFF. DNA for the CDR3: TGCGCCAGCGGCCCCGGGACTAGGGGAATTTCGGGGCAGTTCTTC.

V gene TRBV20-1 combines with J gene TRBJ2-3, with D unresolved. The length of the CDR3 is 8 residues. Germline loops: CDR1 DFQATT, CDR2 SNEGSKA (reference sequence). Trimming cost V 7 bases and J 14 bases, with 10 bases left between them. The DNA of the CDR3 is TGCAGTGTTTCGTCGGGGTATTTT. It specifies CSVSSGYF.

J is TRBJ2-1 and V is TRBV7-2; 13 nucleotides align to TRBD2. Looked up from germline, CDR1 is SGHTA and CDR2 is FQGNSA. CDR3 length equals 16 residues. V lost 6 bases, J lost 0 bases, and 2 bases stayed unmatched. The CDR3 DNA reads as TGTGCCAGCAGTCGGACTAGCGGGAGCTCCTACAATGAGCAGTTCTTC. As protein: CASSRTSGSSYNEQFF.

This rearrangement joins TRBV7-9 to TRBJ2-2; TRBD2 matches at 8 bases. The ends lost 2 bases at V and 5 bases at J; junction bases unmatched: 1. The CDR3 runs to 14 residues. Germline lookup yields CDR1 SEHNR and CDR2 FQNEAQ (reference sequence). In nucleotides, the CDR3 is TGTGCCAGCAGCTTACAGCGGGAGACCGGGGAGCTGTTTTTT. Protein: CASSLQRETGELFF.

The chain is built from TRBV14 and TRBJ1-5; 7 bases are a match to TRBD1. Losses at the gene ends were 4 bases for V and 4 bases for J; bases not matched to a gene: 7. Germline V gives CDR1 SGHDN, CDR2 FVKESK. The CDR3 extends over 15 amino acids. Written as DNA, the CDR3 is TGTGCCAGCAGCCCCTCCGGGACAGATAATCAGCCCCAGCATTTT. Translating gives CASSPSGTDNQPQHF.

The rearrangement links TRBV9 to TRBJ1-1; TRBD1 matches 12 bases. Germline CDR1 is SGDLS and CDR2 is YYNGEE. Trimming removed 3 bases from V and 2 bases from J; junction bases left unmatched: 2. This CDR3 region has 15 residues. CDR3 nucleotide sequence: TGTGCCAGCAGCGAGGGACAGGGGGCCAACACTGAAGCTTTCTTT. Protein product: CASSEGQGANTEAFF.